This paragraph reports one T cell receptor beta chain. Antigen unknown. Primers included in the PCR were 60 Vbeta and 13 Jbeta primers. The data were produced by immunoSEQ multiplex PCR, yet TCRdb's version contains in-frame clones alone and is incomplete. This table holds about 150,000 clones, 60% to 80% found once. This record belongs to a study of cytomegalovirus exposure and HLA in healthy donors. Study-wide points: One cluster of highly shared sequence variants probably arose as a sequencing artifact.

This CDR3 spans 16 amino acids. Germline V gives CDR1 SQVTM, CDR2 ANQGSEA. V lost 3 bases and J lost 2; bases outside the gene matches: 10. V and J are TRBV29-1 and TRBJ2-1, with TRBD2 matching over 7 bases. The TCR originated in a man younger than 45 in good health and CMV-seropositive. The sequenced material came from PBMCs. The CDR3 coding sequence is TGCAGCGTTGAGGCAGCCGAACTAGCGACCTACAATGAGCAGTTCTTC. Its translation: CSVEAAELATYNEQFF.